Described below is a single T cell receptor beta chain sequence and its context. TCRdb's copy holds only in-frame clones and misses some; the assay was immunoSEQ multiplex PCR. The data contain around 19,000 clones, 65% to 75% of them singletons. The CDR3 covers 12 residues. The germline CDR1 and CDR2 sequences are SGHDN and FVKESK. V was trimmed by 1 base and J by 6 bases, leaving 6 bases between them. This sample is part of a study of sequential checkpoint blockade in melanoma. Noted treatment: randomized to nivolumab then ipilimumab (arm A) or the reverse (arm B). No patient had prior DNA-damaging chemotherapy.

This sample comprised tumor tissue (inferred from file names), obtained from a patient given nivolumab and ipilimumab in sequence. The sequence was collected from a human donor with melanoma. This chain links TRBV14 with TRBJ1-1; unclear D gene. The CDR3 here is CASSQVGPEAFF. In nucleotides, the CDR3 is TGTGCCAGCAGCCAAGTCGGCCCTGAAGCTTTCTTT.